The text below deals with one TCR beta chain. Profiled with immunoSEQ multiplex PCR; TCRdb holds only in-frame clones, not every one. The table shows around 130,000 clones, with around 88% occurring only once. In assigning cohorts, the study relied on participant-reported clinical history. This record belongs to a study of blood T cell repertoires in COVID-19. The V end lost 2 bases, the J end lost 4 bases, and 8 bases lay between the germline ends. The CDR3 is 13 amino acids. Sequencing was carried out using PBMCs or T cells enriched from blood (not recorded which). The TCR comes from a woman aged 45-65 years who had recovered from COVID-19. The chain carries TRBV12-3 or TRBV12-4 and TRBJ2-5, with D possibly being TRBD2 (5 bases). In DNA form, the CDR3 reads TGTGCCAGCAGTTTATGGCGGGCAGAGACCCAGTACTTC. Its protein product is CASSLWRAETQYF.